This T cell receptor beta chain emerged from a study of PD-L1 blockade in urothelial cancer. At the level of the study: At 3 weeks (second dose) and 6 weeks after starting treatment, blood was analyzed.

There are 15 residues in the CDR3. The ends were cut back, 0 bases at V and 1 base at J, with 11 bases in the middle. CDR1 is SGHNT and CDR2 is YYREEE in the germline V gene (reference sequence). This sample's time point: pretreatment peripheral blood. Some clones are missing from TCRdb's copy, which holds only in-frame ones; the method was immunoSEQ multiplex PCR. The profile shows about 55,000 clones, 75% to 90% of them singletons. V gene TRBV5-4 combines with J gene TRBJ2-7; D remains ambiguous. This clonotype was obtained from a man over 45 with urothelial cancer. The sample here was PBMCs, taken around atezolizumab (anti-PD-L1) treatment. CDR3 bases: TGTGCCAGCAGCTTGGCCTCAGGCTTGTCCTACGAGCAGTACTTC. Translated: CASSLASGLSYEQYF.